The clone carrying this TCR beta chain occurred once. The CDR3 has 15 residues. The V end lost 4 bases, the J end lost 2 bases, and 15 bases lay between the germline ends. Germline CDR1 reads SGHAT; CDR2 reads FQNNGV. 60 Vbeta and 13 Jbeta primers were used in PCR. Some clones are missing from TCRdb's copy, which holds only in-frame ones; the method was immunoSEQ multiplex PCR. This sample has roughly 220,000 clones, with more than 60% found just once. This sample stems from a study of cytomegalovirus exposure and HLA in healthy donors. The overall study: Samples from HLA-typed donors yielded some 85 million unique TCRs in an early data release.

The receptor was isolated from a man aged 50-60 years in good health and CMV-seronegative. This chain uses TRBV11-2 with TRBJ2-7; D gene uncertain. The sample comprised PBMCs. CDR3 in amino acids: CASSSRVRPPYEQYF. The CDR3 DNA sequence: TGTGCCAGCAGCTCCCGGGTCCGACCCCCCTACGAGCAGTACTTC. The full variable domain, with the rest looked up from reference TRBV11-2 and TRBJ2-7, is EAGVAQSPRYKIIEKRQSVAFWCNPISGHATLYWYQQILGQGPKLLIQFQNNGVVDDSQLPKDRFSAERLKGVDSTLKIQPAKLEDSAVYLCASSSRVRPPYEQYFGPGTRLTVT.